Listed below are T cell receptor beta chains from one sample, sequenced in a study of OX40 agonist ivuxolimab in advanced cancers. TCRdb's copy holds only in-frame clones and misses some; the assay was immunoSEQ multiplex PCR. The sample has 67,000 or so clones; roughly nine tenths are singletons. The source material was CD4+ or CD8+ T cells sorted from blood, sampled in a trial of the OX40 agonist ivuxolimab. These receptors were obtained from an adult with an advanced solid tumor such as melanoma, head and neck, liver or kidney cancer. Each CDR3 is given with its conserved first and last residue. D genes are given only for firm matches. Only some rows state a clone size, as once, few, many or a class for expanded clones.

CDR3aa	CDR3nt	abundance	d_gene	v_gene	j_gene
CASTNRTTDTQYF	TGTGCCAGCACCAACAGGACCACAGATACGCAGTATTTT	NA	NA	TRBV2	TRBJ2-3
CASSLGGVHYNEQFF	TGTGCCAGCAGCTTGGGGGGCGTTCACTACAATGAGCAGTTCTTC	once	NA	TRBV5-6	TRBJ2-1
CASSPDGSYGYTF	TGTGCCAGCAGCCCCGACGGGAGCTATGGCTACACCTTC	NA	NA	TRBV5-6	TRBJ1-2
CASSFLDRGTEAFF	TGTGCCAGCAGTTTTCTCGACAGGGGGACTGAAGCTTTCTTT	NA	TRBD1	TRBV27	TRBJ1-1
CASSGGLAGETQYF	TGTGCCAGCAGCGGGGGACTAGCGGGAGAGACCCAGTACTTC	NA	TRBD2	TRBV5-4	TRBJ2-5
CAARLAGGKTGELFF	TGTGCCGCGCGACTAGCGGGAGGAAAAACCGGGGAGCTGTTTTTT	NA	TRBD2	TRBV7-2	TRBJ2-2
CASSGRTGARSGYTF	TGTGCCAGCAGTGGACGGACAGGGGCGCGGAGTGGCTACACCTTC	once	TRBD1	TRBV6-5	TRBJ1-2
CASSFGRTGGNYGYTF	TGTGCCAGCAGCTTTGGACGGACAGGCGGGAACTATGGCTACACCTTC	NA	TRBD1	TRBV7-2	TRBJ1-2
CASSSGGGYTF	TGTGCCAGCAGCTCGGGTGGCGGCTACACCTTC	NA	NA	TRBV7-6	TRBJ1-2
CASSIVDGYTF	TGTGCCAGCAGTATCGTAGACGGCTACACCTTC	NA	NA	TRBV28	TRBJ1-2
CASSTPGYHEQFF	TGTGCCAGCAGCACTCCAGGCTACCATGAGCAGTTCTTC	NA	NA	TRBV7-2	TRBJ2-1
CASSLQETQYF	TGTGCCAGCAGTTTACAAGAGACCCAGTACTTC	NA	NA	TRBV28	TRBJ2-5
CASSLVGKGGPDEQYF	TGTGCCAGCAGCTTAGTAGGGAAAGGGGGTCCGGACGAGCAGTACTTC	once	NA	TRBV7-2	TRBJ2-7
CASTGSGRAWDTQYF	TGTGCCAGCACCGGTAGCGGGAGGGCCTGGGATACGCAGTATTTT	once	TRBD2	TRBV6-6	TRBJ2-3
CASSYSKVPNTEAFF	TGTGCCAGCAGTTACTCGAAGGTCCCGAACACTGAAGCTTTCTTT	NA	NA	TRBV6-6	TRBJ1-1
CSVDSFGQEGLRQYF	TGCAGCGTTGATAGCTTTGGACAAGAAGGTCTCCGGCAGTACTTC	NA	NA	TRBV29-1	TRBJ2-7
CASQFREGADGYTF	TGTGCCAGCCAATTTAGGGAGGGAGCAGATGGCTACACCTTC	NA	NA	TRBV7-9	TRBJ1-2
CASSLDRAGEGRAKNIQYF	TGTGCCAGCAGCTTAGATCGGGCGGGAGAGGGGAGGGCCAAAAACATTCAGTACTTC	NA	TRBD2	TRBV11-2	TRBJ2-4
CASSRDGFRTDTQYF	TGTGCCAGCAGTCGAGACGGGTTCCGCACAGATACGCAGTATTTT	once	NA	TRBV7-2	TRBJ2-3
CASSLGGLDRYGYTF	TGTGCCAGCAGCTTAGGGGGATTGGATCGCTATGGCTACACCTTC	NA	NA	TRBV7-2	TRBJ1-2
CASSGRVVVYEQFF	TGTGCCAGCAGTGGACGGGTCGTGGTATATGAGCAGTTCTTC	NA	NA	TRBV25-1	TRBJ2-1
CASMRGEGTEAFF	TGTGCCAGTATGAGGGGGGAGGGCACTGAAGCTTTCTTT	NA	NA	TRBV19	TRBJ1-1
CASRGGANTGELFF	TGTGCCAGCCGAGGAGGAGCCAACACCGGGGAGCTGTTTTTT	once	NA	TRBV7-3	TRBJ2-2
CASKIGGRYEQYF	TGTGCCAGCAAAATAGGGGGGCGCTACGAGCAGTACTTC	NA	NA	TRBV28	TRBJ2-7
CAWRVQGEGELFF	TGTGCCTGGAGGGTACAGGGGGAGGGGGAGCTGTTTTTT	once	TRBD1	TRBV30	TRBJ2-2
CASSLEGGLGTEAFF	TGCGCCAGCAGCTTGGAAGGAGGGTTGGGCACTGAAGCTTTCTTT	NA	NA	TRBV5-1	TRBJ1-1
CASSRSRQSGANVLTF	TGTGCCAGTAGTCGCTCCAGACAGTCTGGGGCCAACGTCCTGACTTTC	NA	NA	TRBV19	TRBJ2-6
CASSPTRRSVEETQYF	TGTGCCAGCAGTCCCACCAGGCGTAGCGTAGAAGAGACCCAGTACTTC	NA	NA	TRBV27	TRBJ2-5
CASSLGFGTSYGYTF	TGTGCCAGCAGCTTGGGATTCGGGACAAGTTATGGCTACACCTTC	NA	NA	TRBV7-3	TRBJ1-2
CAIRKAGDLADTQYF	TGTGCCATCAGGAAAGCGGGAGATTTGGCAGATACGCAGTATTTT	NA	TRBD2	TRBV10-3	TRBJ2-3
CASSPGPSTDTQYF	TGTGCCAGCAGCCCGGGACCAAGCACAGATACGCAGTATTTT	NA	NA	TRBV28	TRBJ2-3
CASKRTSGQVGETQYF	TGTGCCAGTAAAAGGACTAGCGGCCAGGTCGGGGAGACCCAGTACTTC	few	TRBD2	TRBV19	TRBJ2-5
CASSPLAGGPLAKNIQYF	TGTGCCAGCAGCCCTCTAGCGGGAGGGCCTTTGGCCAAAAACATTCAGTACTTC	NA	TRBD2	TRBV28	TRBJ2-4
CASSTTGGPYGYTF	TGTGCCAGCAGCACCACGGGGGGGCCCTATGGCTACACCTTC	few	NA	TRBV9	TRBJ1-2
CASTPPGGWYNEQFF	TGTGCCAGCACCCCTCCGGGAGGGTGGTACAATGAGCAGTTCTTC	NA	TRBD2	TRBV7-2	TRBJ2-1
CASSIRTDNEQFF	TGTGCCAGTAGTATTCGGACAGACAATGAGCAGTTCTTC	once	NA	TRBV19	TRBJ2-1
CASIDRTTYEQYF	TGTGCCAGCATTGACAGGACAACCTACGAGCAGTACTTC	few	NA	TRBV6-6	TRBJ2-7
CASSPRTSVPGELFF	TGTGCCAGCAGCCCTCGGACGTCGGTCCCCGGGGAGCTGTTTTTT	NA	NA	TRBV5-6	TRBJ2-2
CASSRSGTGRNTGELFF	TGCGCCAGCAGCAGGTCCGGAACAGGGAGGAACACCGGGGAGCTGTTTTTT	NA	NA	TRBV4-1	TRBJ2-2
CASSWQGSTGELFF	TGTGCCAGCAGTTGGCAGGGCTCCACCGGGGAGCTGTTTTTT	NA	NA	TRBV28	TRBJ2-2